This TCR beta chain was sequenced in a study of blood T cell repertoires in COVID-19. Study-level background: Researchers got acute and convalescent COVID-19 samples from the United States, Italy and Spain. PBMCs, B-cell-depleted T cells, or T cells were the source of the cDNA or gDNA that made up the material.

Study processing details: Counts of nucleated cells, estimated from reference gene primer amplification, were obtained. Sequencing used immunoSEQ multiplex PCR; TCRdb keeps in-frame clones, though not all of them. Clone size and the V and J calls come from that table; the DNA yielded D and trimming. The data hold 100,000 or so clones, with roughly 85% observed a single time. Trimming took off 0 bases at V and 11 bases at J, with 10 bases between the two ends. Germline lookup yields CDR1 SQVTM and CDR2 ANQGSEA. The CDR3 is made up of 11 amino acids. Source material: peripheral blood. This clonotype was obtained from a human donor in a cohort sampled during active COVID-19. The V gene is TRBV29-1, the J gene TRBJ1-1, with unresolved D. The CDR3 DNA sequence: TGCAGCGTTGAAGATCTCGGCGGCGCTTTCTTT. Translating gives CSVEDLGGAFF.